This T cell receptor (beta chain) was found in a study of memory CD4+ T cells and cytomegalovirus serostatus (dated 2019 in TCRdb). For the study in its entirety: The 33 healthy Belgian adults in the cohort included 9 who were CMV seropositive and 24 who were CMV seronegative. To replicate a published TCR-based CMV serostatus classifier, the study sequenced CD4+ memory TCRbeta repertoires from a Belgian cohort whose cytomegalovirus serostatus was known.

According to the germline V gene, CDR1 reads SGHRS and CDR2 reads YFSETQ. Inclusive of the bounding cysteine and phenylalanine, the CDR3 is 13 residues long. Kept here is only the CDR3 DNA, which spans 39 bases and is read in frame from base 1. V is clipped by 0 bases and J by 8 bases, and the sequence between their germline boundaries is 11 bases long. Genomic DNA was extracted from sorted cells with the Quick-DNA Microprep Kit. Amplification of TCRbeta DNA was done with the immunoSEQ hsTCRbeta kit, following the protocol from the manufacturer. An Illumina MiSeq instrument was used to sequence the TCRbeta libraries. The paper's data handling went like this. Following removal of out-of-frame sequences, 2 million to 2.5 million distinct TCRbeta sequences were retained, with an average of about 70,000 per individual. Two values were used to score each individual: the count of around 150 previously reported CMV-associated TCRbeta sequences and the total count of productive distinct TCRbeta sequences. A beta-binomial model was reimplemented in Python, and random forests from scikit-learn, run with default parameters, were trained on data from the US cohort. Classifier performance on the Belgian cohort was reported as the median AUC with percentile confidence intervals calculated over 10,000 bootstrap iterations. TCRdb retrieved this table from immuneACCESS and kept in-frame rearrangements only. Not all clones are present; in checked studies, unresolved V genes account for under half, and no reason is known for the remainder. Clone size and V and J calls were adopted from that table, with D and trimming inferred from the DNA. Counted in this sample were just over 40,000 clones; about 76% of them appeared once. Roughly 0.87% of the sample lies in the top ten.

Single viable CD3+CD4+CD8-CD45RO+ cells were sorted as memory CD4+ T cells on a FACSAria II. CMV serostatus was assessed using a Roche Elecsys assay, by which serum IgG against CMV pp150, pp28, p38 and p52 was detected. Following thawing, total CD4+ T cells were enriched through positive selection using CD4 magnetic microbeads. The samples came from a separate study whose specific focus was interrogating the CD4+ T cell memory repertoire. Peripheral blood mononuclear cells were isolated and cryopreserved following standard operating procedures; serum was stored at -80 °C. The staining relied on CD3-PerCP (BW264/56), CD4-APC (RPA-T4), CD45RO-PE (UCHT1) and CD8-Pacific Orange (3B5) antibodies, and Sytox blue was used to exclude non-viable cells. The paper's findings and limits, for the study overall: Of around 150 previously reported CMV-associated TCRbeta sequences, over 65 appeared in the CD4+ memory repertoires, each in one to five individuals. The results were read as suggesting that the CMV-associated TCR signature is, for the most part, present in the CD4+ memory repertoire. Only CD4+CD45RO+ memory cells were sequenced, in contrast to the original study, which included naive and memory CD4+ and CD8+ populations. For predicting CMV serostatus, the median bootstrapped AUC was approximately 0.95 using the original framework and about 0.9 using a US-trained random forest. On the Belgian cohort, the classifier based on the original framework reached a median bootstrapped AUC of approximately 0.95, with a 95% CI of 0.76-1.00.

Turning to this clone: What antigen it recognizes has not been identified. One base away there is no much larger clone; base qualities are not given.

This clonotype was sampled from an adult in good health and CMV-seronegative. The chain is made from TRBV5-1 and TRBJ1-1; TRBD1 is a possible D gene, resting on 5 matching bases. Sample: memory CD4+ T cells from blood. Here is the DNA: TGCGCCAGCAGCTTGGGTGCGGGACCGGAAGCTTTCTTT. Translated, it reads CASSLGAGPEAFF.